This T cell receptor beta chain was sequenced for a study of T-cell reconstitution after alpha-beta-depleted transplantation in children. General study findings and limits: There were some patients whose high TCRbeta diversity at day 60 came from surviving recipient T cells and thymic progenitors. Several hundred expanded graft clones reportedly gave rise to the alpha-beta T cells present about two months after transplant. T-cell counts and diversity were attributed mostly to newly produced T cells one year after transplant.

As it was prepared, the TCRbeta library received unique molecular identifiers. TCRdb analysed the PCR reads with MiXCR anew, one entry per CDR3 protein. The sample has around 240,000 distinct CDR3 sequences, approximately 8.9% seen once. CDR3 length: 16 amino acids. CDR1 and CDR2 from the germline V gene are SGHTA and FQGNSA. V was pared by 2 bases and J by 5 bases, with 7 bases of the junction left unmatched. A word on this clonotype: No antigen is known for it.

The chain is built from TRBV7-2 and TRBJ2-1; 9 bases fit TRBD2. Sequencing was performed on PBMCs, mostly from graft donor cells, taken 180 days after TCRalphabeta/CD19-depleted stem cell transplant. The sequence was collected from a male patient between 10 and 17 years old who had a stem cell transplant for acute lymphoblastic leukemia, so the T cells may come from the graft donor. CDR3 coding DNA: TGTGCCAGCAGCTTAACCGGGACTAGCTTCCACAATGAGCAGTTCTTC. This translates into CASSLTGTSFHNEQFF.